The clone carrying this T cell receptor beta chain has more than one count but fewer than ten. Its antigen is as yet unknown. The record originates from a study of blood T cells in healthy people across ages. Study outcomes and limitations: Measured against age, TCR beta diversity per million T cells decreased in a roughly linear manner.

The CDR3 is 15 residues long. Per germline, CDR1 MGHRA and CDR2 YSYEKL. The germline V and J ends were trimmed by 2 bases and 3 bases, with 10 bases remaining between them. A second PCR, run for roughly 7 to 12 cycles, used a sample-barcoded 5' primer plus a J-beta primer mix. The yield of each sample was at least 3 million CDR3-containing paired-end reads. TCRdb itself ran the 5' RACE reads through MiXCR, one entry per CDR3 protein. The sample has over a million distinct CDR3 sequences, around 27% seen once. Separately, the same data were catalogued under a study of T cells of mothers and their children. That paper states: Barcodes and 2-4 random nucleotides were added by M1S in the second PCR.

The TCR sequence derives from a girl aged 2 to 9 in good health. The chain is built from TRBV4-1 and TRBJ2-2; D remains ambiguous. Sequencing used blood. The CDR3 DNA reads as TGCGCCAGCAGCCAAAGAAGAGACTACACCGGGGAGCTGTTTTTT. Residues: CASSQRRDYTGELFF.